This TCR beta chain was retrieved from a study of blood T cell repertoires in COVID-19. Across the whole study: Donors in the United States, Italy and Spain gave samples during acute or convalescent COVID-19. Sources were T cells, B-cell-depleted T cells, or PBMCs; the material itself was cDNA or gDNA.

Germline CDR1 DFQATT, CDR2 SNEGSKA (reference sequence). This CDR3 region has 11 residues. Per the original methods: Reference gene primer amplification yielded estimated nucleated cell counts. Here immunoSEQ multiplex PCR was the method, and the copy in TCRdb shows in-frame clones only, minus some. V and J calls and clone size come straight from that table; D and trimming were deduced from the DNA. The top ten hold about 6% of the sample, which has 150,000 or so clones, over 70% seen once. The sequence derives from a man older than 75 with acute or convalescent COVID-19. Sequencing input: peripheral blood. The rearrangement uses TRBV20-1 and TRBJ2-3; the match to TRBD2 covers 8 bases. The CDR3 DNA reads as TGCACTCCGGGGGGGACAGATACGCAGTATTTT. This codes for CTPGGTDTQYF.